The rows below give T cell receptor beta chains drawn from one sample of a study of T cell responses to AZD1222 COVID-19 vaccine. Clones were read by immunoSEQ multiplex PCR, and TCRdb kept only the in-frame ones, dropping some. The table lists some 120,000 clones, approximately 85% of them singletons. Here the sequenced sample was peripheral blood, taken on day 0 of AZD1222 vaccination. The receptors here all came from an adult in good health. Both conserved end residues are part of each CDR3. A D gene is named only where the DNA matches it firmly. For some rows the clone size is stated as once, few or many, or as a class when expanded; others skip it.

V: TRBV24-1
D: .
size: .
J: TRBJ1-3
DNA: TGTGCCACCAGTGACAGGGGTAGCTCTGGAAACACCATATATTTT
CDR3: CATSDRGSSGNTIYF

V: TRBV11-2
D: .
size: .
J: TRBJ1-1
DNA: TGTGCCAGCAGCTTAGTCAGGGGGAACACTGAAGCTTTCTTT
CDR3: CASSLVRGNTEAFF

V: TRBV6-2/TRBV6-3
D: .
size: .
J: TRBJ1-1
DNA: TGTGCCAGCAGTTACTCGATCCAGCTCCTGTTTGGGACTGAAGCTTTCTTT
CDR3: CASSYSIQLLFGTEAFF

V: TRBV5-1
D: TRBD1
size: .
J: TRBJ1-2
DNA: TGCGCCAGCAGCGACGGACAGGGCGGTGATGGCTACACCTTC
CDR3: CASSDGQGGDGYTF

V: TRBV9
D: .
size: .
J: TRBJ1-2
DNA: TGTGCCAGCAGCGTAGGGCCAGACTATGGCTACACCTTC
CDR3: CASSVGPDYGYTF

V: TRBV5-1
D: .
size: once
J: TRBJ1-4
DNA: TGCGCCAGCAGCGTATCAACAGGGCTGAGTGAAAAACTGTTTTTT
CDR3: CASSVSTGLSEKLFF

V: TRBV18
D: .
size: .
J: TRBJ1-1
DNA: TGTGCCAGCTCACCGAGGGTGAGACTTTCGAGGGGCACTGAAGCTTTCTTT
CDR3: CASSPRVRLSRGTEAFF

V: TRBV3-1/TRBV3-2
D: .
size: .
J: TRBJ1-6
DNA: TGTGCCAGCAGCCAAAGTGTGCGAGCACCCCTCCACTTT
CDR3: CASSQSVRAPLHF

V: TRBV30
D: .
size: .
J: TRBJ1-1
DNA: TGTGCCTGGAGTGTACAGGCTGGTACTGAAGCTTTCTTT
CDR3: CAWSVQAGTEAFF

V: TRBV19
D: TRBD1
size: .
J: TRBJ1-2
DNA: TGTGCCAGTAGTATAACACGGACAGGGGCGAGAGATGGCTACACCTTC
CDR3: CASSITRTGARDGYTF

V: TRBV19
D: .
size: .
J: TRBJ1-5
DNA: TGTGCCAGTAGTGATTATGGCCAGCCCCAGCATTTT
CDR3: CASSDYGQPQHF

V: TRBV12-2
D: .
size: .
J: TRBJ1-1
DNA: TGTGCAAGTCGCTTAGCGTTGCTAACCGGTTCGAATGCTTTCTTT
CDR3: CASRLALLTGSNAFF

V: TRBV4-1
D: .
size: .
J: TRBJ1-2
DNA: TGCGCCAGCAGCCAAGATTGGTCACGGGGCTACACCTTC
CDR3: CASSQDWSRGYTF

V: TRBV6-2/TRBV6-3
D: .
size: .
J: TRBJ1-4
DNA: TGTGCCAGCAGTTACGGAGGGGGGGGAAGTGGAGAAAAACTGTTTTTT
CDR3: CASSYGGGGSGEKLFF

V: TRBV5-1
D: .
size: .
J: TRBJ1-5
DNA: TGCGCCAGCAGCTTCAACGGACAGAGGAATCAGCCCCAGCATTTT
CDR3: CASSFNGQRNQPQHF

V: TRBV4-3
D: .
size: .
J: TRBJ2-3
DNA: TGCGCCAGCAGCCAAGCCCAGACGTTGGGGTTCAAGCAGTATTTT
CDR3: CASSQAQTLGFKQYF

V: TRBV5-1
D: .
size: .
J: TRBJ2-5
DNA: TGCGCCAGCAGCCCCGGAATGGGAGGAGAGACCCAGTACTTC
CDR3: CASSPGMGGETQYF

V: TRBV10-3
D: TRBD1
size: .
J: TRBJ1-1
DNA: TGTGCCATCAGTCCGGGACAGGGGGCGCAAACTGAAGCTTTCTTT
CDR3: CAISPGQGAQTEAFF

V: TRBV18
D: .
size: .
J: TRBJ1-2
DNA: TGTGCCAGCTCACCCGACAGCTATGGCTACACCTTC
CDR3: CASSPDSYGYTF

V: TRBV5-1
D: .
size: .
J: TRBJ2-1
DNA: TGCGCCAGCACTAGGGCCCCGAATGAGCAGTTCTTC
CDR3: CASTRAPNEQFF

V: TRBV7-9
D: .
size: .
J: TRBJ1-6
DNA: TGTGCCAGCAGCTTCCATAATTCACCCCTCCACTTT
CDR3: CASSFHNSPLHF

V: TRBV6-5
D: .
size: .
J: TRBJ1-3
DNA: TGTGCCAGCAGACCAGGCTTGCTCGGGAACACCATATATTTT
CDR3: CASRPGLLGNTIYF

V: TRBV29-1
D: TRBD1
size: .
J: TRBJ1-2
DNA: TGCAGCGTTGTGGAGCCTCAGGGGGGGACCTTC
CDR3: CSVVEPQGGTF

V: TRBV5-3
D: TRBD2
size: few
J: TRBJ2-7
DNA: TGTGCCAGAAGCTCGTCCGTGACTAGCGGGTCCTACGAGCAGTACTTC
CDR3: CARSSSVTSGSYEQYF

V: TRBV19
D: .
size: few
J: TRBJ1-6
DNA: TGTGCCAGTGCGGCGAAGGTTGATTCACCCCTCCACTTT
CDR3: CASAAKVDSPLHF

V: TRBV5-1
D: .
size: .
J: TRBJ2-2
DNA: TGCGCCAGCAGCTTAAGTTCGGTGGTCAACACCGGGGAGCTGTTTTTT
CDR3: CASSLSSVVNTGELFF

V: TRBV6-4
D: TRBD1
size: .
J: TRBJ2-3
DNA: TGTGCCAGCAGTGAGGGACAGGGGGCGGATACGCAGTATTTT
CDR3: CASSEGQGADTQYF

V: TRBV18
D: .
size: .
J: TRBJ1-2
DNA: TGTGCCAGCTCGGGTACAGGGATTTCGTCTAACTATGGCTACACCTTC
CDR3: CASSGTGISSNYGYTF

V: TRBV7-3
D: .
size: .
J: TRBJ1-1
DNA: TGTGCCAGCAGCTTACTTCCCGGGTCTAGCCCAACTGAAGCTTTCTTT
CDR3: CASSLLPGSSPTEAFF

V: TRBV5-1
D: .
size: .
J: TRBJ1-2
DNA: TGCGCCAGCAGCTTAGTTCCTAGAAACTCCTATGGCTACACCTTC
CDR3: CASSLVPRNSYGYTF

V: TRBV11-2
D: .
size: .
J: TRBJ1-1
DNA: TGTGCCAGCAGCCCACTCCCAGCGGGGGGCACTGAAGCTTTCTTT
CDR3: CASSPLPAGGTEAFF

V: TRBV30
D: .
size: .
J: TRBJ2-7
DNA: TGTGCCTGGAGTAATAATTACGAGCAGTACTTC
CDR3: CAWSNNYEQYF

V: TRBV11-3
D: .
size: .
J: TRBJ2-3
DNA: TGTGCCAGCAGCTTAGGAGGAGATACGCAGTATTTT
CDR3: CASSLGGDTQYF

V: TRBV25-1
D: TRBD2
size: .
J: TRBJ2-2
DNA: TGTGCCAGCACCCTGGGGGGGACTAACACCGGGGAGCTGTTTTTT
CDR3: CASTLGGTNTGELFF

V: TRBV7-9
D: .
size: .
J: TRBJ2-7
DNA: TGTGCCAGCAGCTTACAACCCCCCTACGAGCAGTACTTC
CDR3: CASSLQPPYEQYF

V: TRBV7-9
D: TRBD1
size: .
J: TRBJ1-2
DNA: TGTGCCAGCCTACCAGGGGGCACCTATGGCTACACCTTC
CDR3: CASLPGGTYGYTF

V: TRBV6-5
D: .
size: .
J: TRBJ1-1
DNA: TGTGCCAGCAGTTACCTGGCAGGGAGGAGTGACACTGAAGCTTTCTTT
CDR3: CASSYLAGRSDTEAFF

V: TRBV27
D: .
size: .
J: TRBJ1-2
DNA: TGTGCCAGCAGTTTATGGGGCTCGGAAGGCTACACCTTC
CDR3: CASSLWGSEGYTF

V: TRBV9
D: TRBD1
size: .
J: TRBJ1-5
DNA: TGTGCCAGCAGCGCCGGGACAGGGGTCGGCAATCAGCCCCAGCATTTT
CDR3: CASSAGTGVGNQPQHF

V: TRBV2
D: TRBD2
size: .
J: TRBJ2-5
DNA: TGTGCCAGCAGTGAATGGTTAGCGGGGGTTCAAGAGACCCAGTACTTC
CDR3: CASSEWLAGVQETQYF

V: TRBV7-2
D: .
size: .
J: TRBJ2-3
DNA: TGTGCCAGCAGCTTAGTCGCCCCGACGCAGTATTTT
CDR3: CASSLVAPTQYF

V: TRBV6-2/TRBV6-3
D: TRBD2
size: .
J: TRBJ2-5
DNA: TGTGCCAGCAGTTACCACAAGCGGGAGTCAGAGACCCAGTACTTC
CDR3: CASSYHKRESETQYF

V: TRBV15
D: .
size: few
J: TRBJ1-6
DNA: TGTGCCACCAGCAGAGATCGGCAGGGACATTCACCCCTCCACTTT
CDR3: CATSRDRQGHSPLHF

V: TRBV7-2
D: TRBD1
size: once
J: TRBJ2-1
DNA: TGTGCCAGCAGCTTAGCGAAAGCAGGGGGTTCGGGTGAGCAGTTCTTC
CDR3: CASSLAKAGGSGEQFF

V: TRBV4-1
D: .
size: few
J: TRBJ2-7
DNA: TGCGCCAGCAGCCAAGATTTGGCGGCCTCCTACGAGCAGTACTTC
CDR3: CASSQDLAASYEQYF

V: TRBV7-8
D: TRBD2
size: .
J: TRBJ2-4
DNA: TGTGCCAGCAGCATACTAGCGGGAGACGGCAAAAACATTCAGTACTTC
CDR3: CASSILAGDGKNIQYF

V: TRBV30
D: .
size: .
J: TRBJ1-6
DNA: TGTGCCTGGAGTACGCAGGGCGGGTCACCCCTCCACTTT
CDR3: CAWSTQGGSPLHF

V: TRBV3-1/TRBV3-2
D: TRBD1
size: .
J: TRBJ1-1
DNA: TGTGCCAGCAGCAGACAGGGATTCACTGAAGCTTTCTTT
CDR3: CASSRQGFTEAFF

V: TRBV6-2/TRBV6-3
D: TRBD1
size: .
J: TRBJ1-5
DNA: TGTGCCAGCAGTTACTCGAGTCAGGGGGGACGCAATCAGCCCCAGCATTTT
CDR3: CASSYSSQGGRNQPQHF

V: TRBV14
D: TRBD2
size: .
J: TRBJ2-3
DNA: TGTGCCAGCAGCCAAAGTCTACTAGCGGGAGTGGGAGATACGCAGTATTTT
CDR3: CASSQSLLAGVGDTQYF

V: TRBV5-1
D: .
size: .
J: TRBJ2-7
DNA: TGCGCCAGCAGCTTGGCCGGGGGCGACGGTCGGAACGAGCAGTACTTC
CDR3: CASSLAGGDGRNEQYF

V: TRBV4-1
D: .
size: .
J: TRBJ1-5
DNA: TGCGCCAGCAGCCACAAAGCGGCTAATCAGCCCCAGCATTTT
CDR3: CASSHKAANQPQHF

V: TRBV5-5
D: .
size: once
J: TRBJ1-5
DNA: TGTGCCAGCAGCTATCAGGAGATTTATAGCAATCAGCCCCAGCATTTT
CDR3: CASSYQEIYSNQPQHF

V: TRBV10-3
D: .
size: .
J: TRBJ2-3
DNA: TGTGCCATCAGATCCGGCCTAGAGCGTTCCAATACGCAGTATTTT
CDR3: CAIRSGLERSNTQYF

V: TRBV30
D: .
size: .
J: TRBJ1-5
DNA: TGTGCCTGGAGTGATCCACAGAACAATCAGCCCCAGCATTTT
CDR3: CAWSDPQNNQPQHF